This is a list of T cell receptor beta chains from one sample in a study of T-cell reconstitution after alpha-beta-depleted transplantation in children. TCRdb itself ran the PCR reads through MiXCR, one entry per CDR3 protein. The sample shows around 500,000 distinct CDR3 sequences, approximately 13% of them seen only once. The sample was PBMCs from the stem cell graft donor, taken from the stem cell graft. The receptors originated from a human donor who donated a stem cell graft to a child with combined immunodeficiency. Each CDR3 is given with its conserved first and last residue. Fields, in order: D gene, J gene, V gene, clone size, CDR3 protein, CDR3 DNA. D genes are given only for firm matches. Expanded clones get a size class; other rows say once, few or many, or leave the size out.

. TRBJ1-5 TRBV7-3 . CASSLSWNQPQHF TGTGCCAGCAGCTTATCTTGGAATCAGCCCCAGCATTTT
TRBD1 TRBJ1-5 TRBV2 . CASSGTGFQPQHF TGTGCCAGCAGTGGGACAGGGTTTCAGCCCCAGCATTTT
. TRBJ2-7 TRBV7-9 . CASSWGGGRAYEQYF TGTGCCAGCAGCTGGGGAGGGGGCCGCGCCTACGAGCAGTACTTC
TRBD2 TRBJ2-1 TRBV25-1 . CASSGGTSGGTPSNEQFF TGTGCCAGCAGTGGAGGGACTAGCGGGGGGACCCCCTCAAATGAGCAGTTCTTC
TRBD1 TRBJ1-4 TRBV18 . CASSPPPTGFGEKLFF TGTGCCAGCTCACCGCCCCCGACAGGGTTCGGGGAAAAACTGTTTTTT
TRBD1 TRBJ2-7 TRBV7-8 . CASSLGGTGGKAYEQYF TGTGCCAGCAGCTTAGGAGGGACAGGGGGAAAAGCCTACGAGCAGTACTTC
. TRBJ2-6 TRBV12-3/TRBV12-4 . CASSLPRGWISGANVLTF TGTGCCAGCAGTCTTCCACGGGGTTGGATCTCGGGGGCCAACGTCCTGACTTTC
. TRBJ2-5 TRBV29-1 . CSVVATSLETQYF TGCAGCGTTGTCGCGACTAGTTTGGAGACCCAGTACTTC
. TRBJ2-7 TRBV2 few CASFGLEQYF TGTGCCAGCTTCGGCCTCGAGCAGTACTTC
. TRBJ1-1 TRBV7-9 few CASSSREGVAFF TGTGCCAGCAGCTCCCGGGAGGGGGTAGCTTTCTTT
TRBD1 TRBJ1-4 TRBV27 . CASRATGTGRKLFF TGTGCCAGCAGGGCTACCGGGACAGGGAGAAAACTGTTTTTT
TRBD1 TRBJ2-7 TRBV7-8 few CASTRGTGGLEQYF TGTGCCAGCACCCGCGGGACAGGGGGCCTCGAGCAGTACTTC
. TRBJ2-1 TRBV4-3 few CASSQDWGSEQFF TGCGCCAGCAGCCAAGACTGGGGGAGTGAGCAGTTCTTC
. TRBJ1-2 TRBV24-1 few CATSDLWTGYGYTF TGTGCCACCAGTGATTTGTGGACGGGCTATGGCTACACCTTC
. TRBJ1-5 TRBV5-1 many CASSLGPGGEPQHF TGCGCCAGCAGCTTGGGCCCTGGGGGTGAGCCCCAGCATTTT